Listed here are 25 T cell receptor beta chains from one sample, sequenced in a study of T cells in Graves' hyperthyroidism and ophthalmopathy. TCR beta CDR3 regions were amplified from RNA. First-round RT-PCR targeting the TCR CDR3 was performed with the HTBI primer set. In TCRdb, the multiplex PCR reads were re-called with MiXCR into one record per CDR3 protein. The table includes about 640,000 distinct CDR3 sequences, less than 25% detected once. The material sequenced was blood. The receptors were gathered from a man aged 25 to 40 with Graves' ophthalmopathy.

This clonotype was seen many times. The chain employs TRBV7-2 and TRBJ1-2, with 8 positions matching TRBD1. The V gene's germline CDR1 is SGHTA and CDR2 FQGNSA. The CDR3 contains 14 residues. Trimming at V came to 4 bases and at J to 6 bases, leaving 7 bases not matched to a gene. CDR3 DNA: TGTGCCAGCAGCTCAAGGACAGGGCGGGATGGCTACACCTTC. Protein: CASSSRTGRDGYTF.

This chain uses TRBV12-3 or TRBV12-4 with TRBJ1-2, with D unclear. V lost 5 bases and J 7 bases, leaving 8 bases between the germline ends. This CDR3 region has 11 residues. CDR3 in DNA: TGTGCCAGCAGTGGTGGCCCTGGCTACACCTTC. This gives the protein CASSGGPGYTF.

Comment on this clonotype: Possible read error: a much larger clone is one base away. The chain recombines TRBV28 with TRBJ2-3; no definite D call. Looked up from germline, CDR1 is MDHEN and CDR2 is SYDVKM. Trimming removed 1 base from V and 1 base from J, with 21 bases in between. The CDR3 covers 19 residues. The CDR3 here is CASSLSVSPYYGGTDTQYF. CDR3 coding DNA: TGTGCCAGCAGTTTATCGGTTTCCCCGTACTATGGGGGCACAGATACGCAGTATTTT.

This clonotype was seen a few times. CDR3 nucleotide sequence: TGTGCCAGCAGCCGTCCGAAGGCTAGCGGGAGGGCCAGGATTGAGCAGTTCTTC. Translation gives CASSRPKASGRARIEQFF. The chain has TRBV13 and TRBJ2-1, with 12 nucleotides matching TRBD2. This CDR3 is built from 18 residues. CDR1 is PRHDT, CDR2 FYEKMQ, per germline (reference sequence). The junction had 17 bases not matched to a gene; V was cut back by 5 bases and J by 9 bases.

This chain joins TRBV6-1 and TRBJ2-1, with TRBD2 matching over 8 bases. The J segment lost 9 bases and the V segment lost 5 bases, leaving 9 bases of the junction unmatched. The germline gives CDR1 MNHNS, CDR2 SASEGT. The CDR3 extends over 14 amino acids. CDR3 loop: CASSPSPSGFEQFF. Written as DNA, the CDR3 is TGTGCCAGCAGTCCATCCCCTAGCGGGTTTGAGCAGTTCTTC.

Only a few counts were recorded for this clonotype. The rearrangement joins TRBV11-2 to TRBJ2-1; D gene ambiguous. Germline V gene lookup returns CDR1 SGHAT and CDR2 FQNNGV. V was trimmed by 1 base and J by 0 bases, leaving 10 bases between them. The CDR3 contains 16 residues. CDR3: CASSLARSDSYNEQFF. Here the CDR3 DNA reads TGTGCCAGCAGCTTAGCGCGCAGTGACTCCTACAATGAGCAGTTCTTC.

This clonotype was picked up many times. V usage is TRBV2 and J usage is TRBJ2-1; no reliable D call. Looked up from germline, CDR1 is SNHLY and CDR2 is FYNNEI. Trimming removed 7 bases from V and 4 bases from J, with 17 bases in between. The CDR3 spans 15 residues. Written as DNA, the CDR3 is TGTGCCAGCAAAAGTCGGTTTGGGGAATACAATGAGCAGTTCTTC. Translation: CASKSRFGEYNEQFF. Based on the CDR3 plus reference TRBV2 and TRBJ2-1, the full variable domain is EPEVTQTPSHQVTQMGQEVILRCVPISNHLYFYWYRQILGQKVEFLVSFYNNEISEKSEIFDDQFSVERPDGSNFTLKIRSTKLEDSAMYFCASKSRFGEYNEQFFGPGTRLTVL.

The table lists this clonotype with a few counts. This chain connects TRBV7-2 to TRBJ1-3; D unresolved. The CDR3 runs 13 residues. CDR1 is SGHTA, CDR2 FQGNSA, per germline. With 6 bases removed from V and 2 bases from J, the gap between germline ends came to 8 bases. The CDR3 spells CASRNAAGNTIYF. CDR3 bases: TGTGCCAGCAGAAACGCTGCTGGAAACACCATATATTTT.

This clonotype came up many times. The chain joins TRBV11-2 to TRBJ2-1; tentative D call: TRBD2 (5 bases). The V gene lost 5 bases and the J gene lost 10 bases, with 18 bases spanning the gap. Germline V CDR1 and CDR2: SGHAT, FQNNGV. This CDR3 contains 14 residues. The CDR3 nucleotides are TGTGCCAGCAGCCCTAGCTTAGTTGCTGGGGAGCAGTTCTTC. Protein: CASSPSLVAGEQFF.

The J gene is TRBJ2-1, the V gene TRBV7-8; 11 nucleotides line up with TRBD1. Unmatched junction bases numbered 19, after V lost 5 bases and J lost 7 bases. Germline CDR1 reads SGHVS; CDR2 reads FQNEAQ. This CDR3 has 19 residues. DNA for the CDR3: TGTGCCAGCAGCGGCCCGGGACAGGGGGACACCATCCTAAAGAATGAGCAGTTCTTC. This gives the protein CASSGPGQGDTILKNEQFF.

This chain uses TRBV20-1 with TRBJ2-2, with TRBD1 matching over 9 bases. This CDR3 region has 17 residues. CDR1 and CDR2 from the germline V gene are DFQATT and SNEGSKA (reference sequence). The V and J ends lost 3 bases and 0 bases, in that order; junction bases with no gene match: 8. The chain's CDR3 is CSASNRGPTSNTGELFF. The CDR3 region has the DNA TGCAGTGCTAGTAACAGGGGGCCAACTTCGAACACCGGGGAGCTGTTTTTT.

This clonotype was counted at least ten times. The chain links TRBV10-3 to TRBJ2-1; D may be TRBD2 (5 bases). The CDR3 loop spans 12 amino acids. Germline lookup yields CDR1 ENHRY and CDR2 SYGVKD. The V and J ends lost 10 bases and 8 bases respectively, with 15 bases between them. The chain's CDR3 is CATQDSVYEQFF. The DNA for the CDR3 is TGTGCCACCCAAGATAGCGTCTATGAGCAGTTCTTC.

The chain combines TRBV5-6 with TRBJ2-2, with D possibly TRBD2 on 5 matching bases. The CDR3 consists of 14 residues. The germline V gene encodes CDR1 SGHDT and CDR2 YYEEEE. V lost 3 bases, J lost 6 bases, and 12 bases lay in between. CDR3 DNA: TGTGCCAGCAGCTCGGGGTACCGGGCCGGGGAGCTGTTTTTT. It codes for CASSSGYRAGELFF.

This clonotype was counted ten times or more. The gene calls are TRBV19 and TRBJ1-1, with 7 bases identical to TRBD1. Unmatched junction bases numbered 14, after V lost 6 bases and J lost 1 base. The CDR3 has 17 amino acids. Per germline, CDR1 LNHDA and CDR2 SQIVND (reference sequence). Here the CDR3 reads CASSPKSAGQWNTEAFF. Written as DNA, the CDR3 is TGTGCCAGTAGCCCTAAGTCGGCGGGACAGTGGAACACTGAAGCTTTCTTT. The whole variable domain, filled in from reference TRBV19 and TRBJ1-1, reads DGGITQSPKYLFRKEGQNVTLSCEQNLNHDAMYWYRQDPGQGLRLIYYSQIVNDFQKGDIAEGYSVSREKKESFPLTVTSAQKNPTAFYLCASSPKSAGQWNTEAFFGQGTRLTVV.

This clonotype was seen at least ten times. The rearrangement links TRBV6-2 or TRBV6-3 to TRBJ2-7, with D perhaps assigned TRBD1 or TRBD2 (6 bases each). The CDR3 runs to 15 residues. CDR1 and CDR2 from the germline V gene are MNHEY and SVGEGT. The V end was cut by 5 bases, the J end by 5 bases, with 19 bases between. DNA for the CDR3: TGTGCCAGCAGTCTGAAACCCGGGGGCCGAAACGAGCAGTACTTC. Protein product: CASSLKPGGRNEQYF.

This chain uses TRBV7-2 with TRBJ1-2; no definite D call. Germline CDR1 reads SGHTA; CDR2 reads FQGNSA. Trimming removed 4 bases at V and 6 bases at J, with 15 bases between. This CDR3 region has 14 residues. The CDR3 nucleotides read TGTGCCAGCAGCTCCGGATTCGTTTCGAATGGCTACACCTTC. Translation: CASSSGFVSNGYTF. Combining the CDR3 with reference TRBV7-2 and TRBJ1-2 gives the whole variable domain GAGVSQSPSNKVTEKGKDVELRCDPISGHTALYWYRQSLGQGLEFLIYFQGNSAPDKSGLPSDRFSAERTGGSVSTLTIQRTQQEDSAVYLCASSSGFVSNGYTFGSGTRLTVV.

The chain has TRBV6-2 or TRBV6-3 and TRBJ1-5; the D gene is possibly TRBD1 (5 bases). Trimming removed 2 bases at V and 7 bases at J, with 12 bases between. CDR1 and CDR2 (germline): MNHEY, SVGEGT. There are 14 residues in the CDR3. CDR3 sequence: CASSYGGIGQPQHF. The CDR3 region has the DNA TGTGCCAGCAGTTACGGGGGGATCGGGCAGCCCCAGCATTTT.

The chain carries TRBV12-3 or TRBV12-4 and TRBJ2-1; the D is unclear. Trimming cost V 5 bases and J 9 bases, with 14 bases left between them. This CDR3 region has 13 residues. The CDR3 coding sequence is TGTGCCAGCAGTCTAGGGCGCAGAGGTGAGCAGTTCTTC. Protein: CASSLGRRGEQFF.

This clonotype was seen a handful of times. The chain employs TRBV20-1 and TRBJ1-5; 10 nucleotides align to TRBD1. V was clipped by 5 bases and J by 1 base; unmatched bases: 11. Germline V CDR1 and CDR2: DFQATT, SNEGSKA (reference sequence). The CDR3 length is 17 residues. The CDR3, as DNA: TGCAGTGCTTCGCACGGGACAGGGGTAATAAGCAATCAGCCCCAGCATTTT. Translation: CSASHGTGVISNQPQHF.

In its sample, this clonotype was seen a few times. The chain has TRBV10-1 and TRBJ2-7; D is uncertain. The CDR3 spans 14 residues. Trimming took 2 bases from V and 3 from J, leaving 11 bases between them. Germline CDR1 is WNHNN and CDR2 is SYGVQD (reference sequence). CDR3 bases: TGCGCCAGCAGTGAGGGTCAGATAGGCTACGAGCAGTACTTC. Its translation: CASSEGQIGYEQYF.

CDR3 residues: CASSQVAARGANEKLFF. The CDR3 coding sequence is TGCGCCAGCAGCCAAGTCGCGGCGAGAGGGGCTAATGAAAAACTGTTTTTT. The chain recombines TRBV4-1 with TRBJ1-4; D perhaps matches TRBD1 (5 bases). The length of the CDR3 is 17 residues. Trimming stripped 1 base from V and 3 bases from J, with 15 bases between. Per the germline V gene, CDR1 is MGHRA and CDR2 is YSYEKL.

Worth noting for this clonotype: Germline is not matched at one junction end, which may reflect a read error. The chain has TRBV6-2 or TRBV6-3 and TRBJ2-6; D perhaps matches TRBD1 (5 bases). This CDR3 contains 15 residues. Germline CDR1 and CDR2: MNHEY and SVGEGT. As DNA, the CDR3 is TGTGCCAGCAGATCAGGGCTGGCTGGGGCCAACGTCCTGATTTTC. Translated, it gives CASRSGLAGANVLIF.

This clonotype was seen repeatedly, ten times or more. The chain joins TRBV6-5 to TRBJ2-5; 14 bases are shared with TRBD2. The CDR3 is 16 amino acids. Trimming removed 5 bases from V and 5 bases from J; junction bases left unmatched: 7. Per the germline V gene, CDR1 is MNHEY and CDR2 is SVGAGI. CDR3: CASSPGTSGGSETQYF. The CDR3, as DNA: TGTGCCAGCAGTCCCGGGACTAGCGGGGGCAGTGAGACCCAGTACTTC.

Ten or more counts support this clonotype. This chain links TRBV7-2 with TRBJ1-1; D gene unclear. From germline, CDR1 is SGHTA and CDR2 FQGNSA. The length of the CDR3 is 14 residues. Trimming shortened V by 3 bases and J by 4 bases, and 12 bases separated the two germline ends. The CDR3, as DNA: TGTGCCAGCAGCTTTCAGGATTTCGGCACTGAAGCTTTCTTT. Translation gives CASSFQDFGTEAFF.

The table lists this clonotype with many counts. The chain joins TRBV18 to TRBJ2-1, with a possible D match to TRBD1 (5 bases). The CDR3 has 12 residues. Germline CDR1 KGHSH, CDR2 LQKENI. V was trimmed by 2 bases and J by 8 bases, leaving 7 bases between them. The CDR3: CASSPFRDEQFF. The CDR3 nucleotides read TGTGCCAGCTCACCATTCAGGGATGAGCAGTTCTTC.